This entry lists 2 T cell receptor beta chains sequenced from one sample in a study of blood T cell repertoires in COVID-19. Data came from immunoSEQ multiplex PCR; TCRdb stores just in-frame clones and leaves some out. In the table there are approximately 120,000 clones, around 70% of which are singletons. Sequencing used peripheral blood. All receptors derive from a man aged 60 to 69 with acute or convalescent COVID-19.

The genes are TRBV24-1 and TRBJ1-2, with TRBD1 matching over 8 bases. Trimming cost V 4 bases and J 7 bases; bases outside gene matches: 10. The germline V gene has CDR1 KGHDR and CDR2 SFDVKD. This CDR3 has 15 residues. The CDR3 nucleotides are TGTGCCACCAGTGAATCTTCGACAGGGGCGGGTGGCTACACCTTC. Protein product: CATSESSTGAGGYTF.

The rearrangement joins TRBV30 to TRBJ1-1, with TRBD1 matching 11 bases. CDR3 length: 15 amino acids. Looked up from germline, CDR1 is GTSNPN and CDR2 is SVGIG (reference sequence). V was clipped by 4 bases and J by 7 bases; unmatched bases: 11. The CDR3 DNA is TGTGCCTGGACCCCAAAAGGGACAGGGGGATATGAAGCTTTCTTT. This sequence encodes CAWTPKGTGGYEAFF.